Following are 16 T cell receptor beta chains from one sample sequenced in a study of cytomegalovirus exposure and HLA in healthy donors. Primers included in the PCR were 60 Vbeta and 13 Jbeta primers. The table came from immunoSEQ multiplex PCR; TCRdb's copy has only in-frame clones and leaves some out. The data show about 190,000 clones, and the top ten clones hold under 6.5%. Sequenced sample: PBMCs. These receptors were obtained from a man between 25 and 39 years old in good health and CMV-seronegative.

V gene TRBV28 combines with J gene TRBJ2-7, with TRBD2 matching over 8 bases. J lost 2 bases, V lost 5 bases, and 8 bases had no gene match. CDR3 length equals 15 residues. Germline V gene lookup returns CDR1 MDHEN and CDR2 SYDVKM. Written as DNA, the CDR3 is TGTGCCAGCAGTACGGACGGGAGGGCTACCTACGAGCAGTACTTC. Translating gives CASSTDGRATYEQYF.

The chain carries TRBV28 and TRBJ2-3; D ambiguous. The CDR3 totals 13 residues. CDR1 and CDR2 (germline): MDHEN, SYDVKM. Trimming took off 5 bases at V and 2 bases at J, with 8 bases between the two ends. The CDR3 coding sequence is TGTGCCAGCAGTCCCCCCAACACAGATACGCAGTATTTT. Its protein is CASSPPNTDTQYF.

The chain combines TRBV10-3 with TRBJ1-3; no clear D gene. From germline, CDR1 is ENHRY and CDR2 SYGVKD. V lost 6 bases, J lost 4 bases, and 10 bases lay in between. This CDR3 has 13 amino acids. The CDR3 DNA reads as TGTGCCATCAGCCTCGACATGGGAAACACCATATATTTT. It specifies CAISLDMGNTIYF.

The CDR3 sequence: CAWSPRQGFSPLHF. The CDR3 DNA is TGTGCCTGGAGTCCGCGACAGGGGTTTTCACCCCTCCACTTT. The V and J genes are TRBV30 and TRBJ1-6; TRBD1 agrees at 8 bases. The CDR3 covers 14 residues. The V gene's germline CDR1 is GTSNPN and CDR2 SVGIG (reference sequence). With 2 bases clipped from V and 9 bases from J, the junction kept 6 bases outside the gene matches.

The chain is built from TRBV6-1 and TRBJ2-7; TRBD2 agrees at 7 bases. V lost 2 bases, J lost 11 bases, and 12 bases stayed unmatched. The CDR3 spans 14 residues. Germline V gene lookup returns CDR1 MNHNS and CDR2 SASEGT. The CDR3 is CASSEWGGRGEKYF. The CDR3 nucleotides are TGTGCCAGCAGTGAATGGGGGGGTCGGGGGGAGAAGTACTTC.

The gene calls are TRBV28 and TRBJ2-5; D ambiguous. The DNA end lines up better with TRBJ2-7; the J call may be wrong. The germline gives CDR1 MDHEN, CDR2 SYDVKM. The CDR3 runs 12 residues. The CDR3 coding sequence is TGTGCCAGCAGTTTATTACTCTACGAGCAGTACTTC. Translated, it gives CASSLLLYEQYF.

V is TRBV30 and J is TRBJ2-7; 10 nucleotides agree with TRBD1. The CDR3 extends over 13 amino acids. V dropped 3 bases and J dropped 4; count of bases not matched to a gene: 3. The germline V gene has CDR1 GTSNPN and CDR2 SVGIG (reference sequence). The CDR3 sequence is CAWSRDRGYEQYF. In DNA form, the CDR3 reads TGTGCCTGGAGCCGGGACAGGGGATACGAGCAGTACTTC.

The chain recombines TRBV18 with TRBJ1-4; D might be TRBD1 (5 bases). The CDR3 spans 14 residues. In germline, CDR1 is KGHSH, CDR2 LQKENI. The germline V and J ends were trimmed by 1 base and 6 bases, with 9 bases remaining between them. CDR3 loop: CASSPQGLDEKLFF. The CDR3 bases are TGTGCCAGCTCACCACAGGGGTTGGATGAAAAACTGTTTTTT.

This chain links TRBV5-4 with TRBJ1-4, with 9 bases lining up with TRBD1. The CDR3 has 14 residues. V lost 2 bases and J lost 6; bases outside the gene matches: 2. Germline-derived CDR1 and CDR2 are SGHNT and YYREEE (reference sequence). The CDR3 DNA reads TGTGCCAGCAGCTTAACAGGGGGCGATGAAAAACTGTTTTTT. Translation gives CASSLTGGDEKLFF.

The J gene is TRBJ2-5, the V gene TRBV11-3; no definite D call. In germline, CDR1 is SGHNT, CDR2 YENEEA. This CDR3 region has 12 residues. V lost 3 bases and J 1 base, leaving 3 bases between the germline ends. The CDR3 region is CASSFVQETQYF. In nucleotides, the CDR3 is TGTGCCAGCAGCTTCGTCCAAGAGACCCAGTACTTC.

CDR3 sequence reads: CASSLVGGGFTDTQYF. CDR3 DNA: TGTGCCAGCAGCTTAGTAGGGGGAGGGTTCACAGATACGCAGTATTTT. The rearrangement links TRBV11-2 to TRBJ2-3, with D perhaps TRBD2 (7 bases). Trimming removed 1 base from V and 2 bases from J, with 13 bases in between. Germline assignment: CDR1 SGHAT and CDR2 FQNNGV. The CDR3 is made up of 16 amino acids.

The CDR3, as DNA: TGTGCCAGTAGTACCCGGACAGGGGGTCATCAGCCCCAGCATTTT. It encodes CASSTRTGGHQPQHF. The rearrangement joins TRBV19 to TRBJ1-5; TRBD1 matches 10 bases. The CDR3 runs 15 residues. The V gene's germline CDR1 is LNHDA and CDR2 SQIVND (reference sequence). The trim removed 4 bases at V and 5 bases at J, leaving 5 bases unmatched.

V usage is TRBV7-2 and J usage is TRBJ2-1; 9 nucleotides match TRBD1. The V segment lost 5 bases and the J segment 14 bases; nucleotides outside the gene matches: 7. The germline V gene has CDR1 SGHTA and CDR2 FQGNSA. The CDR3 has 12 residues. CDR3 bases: TGTGCCAGCAGCCCGGGGGACAGGGTTGAGTTCTTC. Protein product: CASSPGDRVEFF.

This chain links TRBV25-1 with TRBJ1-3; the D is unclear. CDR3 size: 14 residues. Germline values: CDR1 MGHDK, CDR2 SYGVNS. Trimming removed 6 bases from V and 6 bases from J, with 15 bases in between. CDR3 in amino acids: CASSQAGQINTIYF. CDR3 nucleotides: TGTGCCAGCAGCCAAGCGGGCCAGATAAACACCATATATTTT.

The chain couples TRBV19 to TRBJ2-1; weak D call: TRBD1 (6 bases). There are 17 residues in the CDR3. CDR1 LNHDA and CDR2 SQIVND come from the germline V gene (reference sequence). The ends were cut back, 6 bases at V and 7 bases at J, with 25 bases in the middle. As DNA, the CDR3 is TGTGCCAGTAGCACGGCTTACAGGGCTACCCTTGGGAATGAGCAGTTCTTC. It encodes CASSTAYRATLGNEQFF.

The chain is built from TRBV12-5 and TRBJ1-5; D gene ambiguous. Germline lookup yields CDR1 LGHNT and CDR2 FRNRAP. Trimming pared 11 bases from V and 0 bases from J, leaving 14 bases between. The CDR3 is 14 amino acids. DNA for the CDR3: TGTGCTGCGGGAGACCCATTTAGCAATCAGCCCCAGCATTTT. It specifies CAAGDPFSNQPQHF.